This TCR beta chain came from a study of TIL therapy for anti-PD-1-resistant metastatic lung cancer. Study background: Median tumor PD-L1 proportion score was 6%.

The immunoSEQ assay was v3. Clones were sequenced by immunoSEQ multiplex PCR, and TCRdb holds only the in-frame ones, with some missing. This repertoire shows more than 9,000 clones, 76% found once; its top ten account for 9.5% to 12%. Findings and limits, study-wide: Treatment-naive, never-smoker and oncogene-addicted patients were overrepresented in this highly selected cohort. TIL cultures after expansion showed higher clonality and lower diversity than baseline tumor (median around 6% vs 30%).

Described time point: pre-treatment sample, taken before nivolumab and TIL therapy. Tumor tissue came from excised metastases, mostly pleural nodules or supraclavicular lymph nodes. As concerns this clone: Its target is unknown.

The sequencing here drew on tumor tissue, taken at baseline. This TCR was recovered from a person between 25 and 79 years old with non-small cell lung cancer.

The CDR3 DNA sequence: TGTGCCAGCAGCCCACGACAGACAGGGCATGAGCAGTTCTTC. Translating it yields CASSPRQTGHEQFF. The chain links TRBV11-3 to TRBJ2-1; 7 bases fit TRBD1. V lost 5 bases to trimming and J lost 8 bases; unmatched junction nucleotides: 9. CDR1 is SGHNT, CDR2 YENEEA, per germline. This CDR3 has 14 residues.